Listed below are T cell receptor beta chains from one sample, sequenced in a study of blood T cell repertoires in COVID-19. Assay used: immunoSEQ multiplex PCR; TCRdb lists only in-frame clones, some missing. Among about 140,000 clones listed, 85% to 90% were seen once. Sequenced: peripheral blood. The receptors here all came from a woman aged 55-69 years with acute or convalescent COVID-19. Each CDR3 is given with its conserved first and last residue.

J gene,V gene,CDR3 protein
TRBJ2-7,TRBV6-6,CASSYSSRGSEQYF
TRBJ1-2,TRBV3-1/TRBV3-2,CASSQTSYGYTF
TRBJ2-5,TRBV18,CASSPPAGYRQETQYF
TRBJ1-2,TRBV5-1,CASNQGTGVGGYTF
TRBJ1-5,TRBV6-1,CASSVLGSRVGNQPQHF
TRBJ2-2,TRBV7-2,CASSPPSRSRAGELFF
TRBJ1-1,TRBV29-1,CSVVGDTNTEAFF
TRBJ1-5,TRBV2,CASSLGRGFQPQHF
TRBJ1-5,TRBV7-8,CASSPSRGAVGNQPQHF
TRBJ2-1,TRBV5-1,CASSLGGTSGADEQFF
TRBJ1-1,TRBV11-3,CASSLQGSSEAFF
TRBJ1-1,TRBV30,CAANKDSEAFF
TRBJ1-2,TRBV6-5,CASNRDRGDYGYTF